This is a list of T cell receptor beta chains from one sample in a study of blood T cell repertoires in COVID-19. The method was immunoSEQ multiplex PCR; TCRdb's version includes in-frame clones alone and lacks a portion of them. The profile shows fewer than 250,000 clones, around 88% of them singletons. The sequencing input was peripheral blood. The receptors were sampled from a woman aged 45-59 years with acute or convalescent COVID-19. CDR3s include the opening cysteine and the closing phenylalanine or tryptophan. The D gene is left open where the match is weak. Only some rows state a clone size, as once, few, many or a class for expanded clones.

v_call	j_call	clone_size	d_call	cdr3_aa	cdr3_nt
TRBV15	TRBJ1-4	NA	NA	CATSRGLGTNEKLFF	TGTGCCACCAGCAGAGGCCTCGGAACTAATGAAAAACTGTTTTTT
TRBV2	TRBJ2-7	NA	NA	CASKGYEQYF	TGTGCCAGCAAGGGGTACGAGCAGTACTTC
TRBV11-3	TRBJ2-7	NA	TRBD1	CASSARTGDEQYF	TGTGCCAGCAGCGCCAGGACAGGGGACGAGCAGTACTTC
TRBV5-4	TRBJ2-1	NA	TRBD2	CASSLGTSGSNEQFF	TGTGCCAGCAGCCTCGGGACTAGCGGGAGTAATGAGCAGTTCTTC
TRBV24-1	TRBJ2-1	once	TRBD1	CATSDPGTGRENEQFF	TGTGCCACCAGTGACCCCGGGACAGGGCGTGAGAATGAGCAGTTCTTC
TRBV6-5	TRBJ2-3	NA	TRBD1	CASSSRTGVGDTQYF	TGTGCCAGCAGTTCGCGGACAGGGGTGGGAGATACGCAGTATTTT
TRBV11-1	TRBJ2-2	NA	NA	CASSLAGYTGELFF	TGTGCCAGCAGCTTAGCCGGGTACACCGGGGAGCTGTTTTTT
TRBV5-1	TRBJ2-3	NA	TRBD1	CASSSGQGDADTQYF	TGCGCCAGCAGCTCGGGACAGGGGGACGCAGATACGCAGTATTTT
TRBV7-2	TRBJ2-1	NA	TRBD2	CASSPGGSSYNEQFF	TGTGCCAGCAGCCCGGGAGGGAGCTCCTACAATGAGCAGTTCTTC
TRBV5-6	TRBJ2-5	NA	NA	CASSLEMSGAGEQETQYF	TGTGCCAGCAGCTTGGAGATGTCAGGGGCGGGTGAGCAAGAGACCCAGTACTTC
TRBV6-5	TRBJ2-3	once	NA	CASRLTTGSTDTQYF	TGTGCCAGCAGACTTACTACCGGAAGCACAGATACGCAGTATTTT
TRBV5-5	TRBJ1-4	NA	NA	CASSLLGDSNEKLFF	TGTGCCAGCAGCCTACTGGGTGACAGCAATGAAAAACTGTTTTTT
TRBV5-4	TRBJ2-5	NA	TRBD1	CASSFGTGEETQYF	TGTGCCAGCAGCTTCGGGACAGGGGAAGAGACCCAGTACTTC
TRBV3-1/TRBV3-2	TRBJ1-2	NA	NA	CASSQEPTGGYTF	TGTGCCAGCAGCCAAGAACCCACAGGTGGCTACACCTTC
TRBV15	TRBJ2-3	NA	TRBD2	CATSSKRLAGTTDTQYF	TGTGCCACCAGCAGTAAAAGACTAGCGGGAACCACAGATACGCAGTATTTT
TRBV14	TRBJ2-2	few	NA	CASSPNWSGELFF	TGTGCCAGCAGCCCAAACTGGTCCGGGGAGCTGTTTTTT
TRBV6-2/TRBV6-3	TRBJ1-2	NA	NA	CASSSGSTNYGYTF	TGTGCCAGCAGTTCCGGGAGCACTAACTATGGCTACACCTTC
TRBV5-1	TRBJ2-6	NA	NA	CASSLVVQGSGANVLTF	TGCGCCAGCAGCTTGGTGGTACAGGGCTCTGGGGCCAACGTCCTGACTTTC
TRBV28	TRBJ1-2	NA	TRBD1	CASSRLSGTGLGYTF	TGTGCCAGCAGTCGCCTATCCGGGACAGGGCTTGGCTACACCTTC
TRBV27	TRBJ2-1	few	TRBD1	CASRTTRDSYNEQFF	TGTGCCAGCAGAACTACCCGGGACAGTTACAATGAGCAGTTCTTC
TRBV6-5	TRBJ1-2	NA	NA	CASLNGAYGYTF	TGTGCCAGCCTAAATGGGGCTTATGGCTACACCTTC
TRBV28	TRBJ1-5	NA	NA	CASSFVGSADGPQHF	TGTGCCAGCAGTTTCGTCGGGAGCGCCGATGGGCCCCAGCATTTT
TRBV20-1	TRBJ1-2	NA	NA	CSASRGNYGYTF	TGCAGTGCTAGTCGGGGAAACTATGGCTACACCTTC
TRBV5-6	TRBJ1-5	NA	NA	CASSFSRDQPQHF	TGTGCCAGCAGCTTCTCTCGGGATCAGCCCCAGCATTTT
TRBV10-3	TRBJ1-1	once	NA	CAISEGSGNTEAFF	TGTGCCATCAGTGAGGGGAGTGGGAACACTGAAGCTTTCTTT
TRBV18	TRBJ2-7	NA	NA	CASSPERQPYEQYF	TGTGCCAGCTCCCCGGAGAGGCAGCCCTACGAGCAGTACTTC
TRBV5-1	TRBJ2-6	NA	TRBD1	CASSLTVRGQSGANVLTF	TGCGCCAGCAGCTTGACGGTCAGGGGGCAATCTGGGGCCAACGTCCTGACTTTC
TRBV19	TRBJ2-7	NA	NA	CASPTSGTTYEQYF	TGTGCCAGTCCAACCTCCGGGACAACCTACGAGCAGTACTTC
TRBV5-1	TRBJ2-1	NA	NA	CASSQDSTSLNEQFF	TGCGCCAGCAGCCAGGACTCCACTTCCCTCAATGAGCAGTTCTTC
TRBV5-1	TRBJ2-7	few	TRBD1	CASSPGTGNTYEQYF	TGCGCCAGCAGCCCCGGGACAGGAAACACCTACGAGCAGTACTTC
TRBV5-1	TRBJ2-7	NA	TRBD2	CASSLIYAGVGQYF	TGCGCCAGCAGCTTGATCTACGCGGGGGTAGGGCAGTACTTC
TRBV7-2	TRBJ2-3	NA	NA	CASSWRASTDTQYF	TGTGCCAGCAGCTGGCGGGCTAGCACAGATACGCAGTATTTT
TRBV27	TRBJ2-1	NA	TRBD1	CASSLTGRYNEQFF	TGTGCCAGCAGTTTGACAGGGCGATACAATGAGCAGTTCTTC
TRBV5-1	TRBJ2-1	NA	NA	CASSPLREHEQFF	TGCGCCAGCAGCCCCCTGAGGGAACATGAGCAGTTCTTC
TRBV18	TRBJ2-3	NA	NA	CASSASITDTQYF	TGTGCCAGCTCAGCTAGCATAACAGATACGCAGTATTTT
TRBV19	TRBJ2-3	once	TRBD2	CASSTSGLRLTDTQYF	TGTGCCAGTAGTACTTCGGGACTACGTCTCACAGATACGCAGTATTTT
TRBV24-1	TRBJ2-1	NA	NA	CATAADWNNEQFF	TGTGCCACCGCGGCCGACTGGAACAATGAGCAGTTCTTC